Sequencing of this T cell receptor beta chain was carried out in a study of blood T cell repertoires in COVID-19. The germline V gene encodes CDR1 MNHEY and CDR2 SMNVEV (reference sequence). V gave up 5 bases and J gave up 1 base; unmatched junction bases: 8. The CDR3 contains 18 residues. Authors' analysis steps: Quantification of nucleated cells was approximated via reference gene primer amplification. Data came from immunoSEQ multiplex PCR; TCRdb stores just in-frame clones and leaves some out. The V and J calls and clone size are taken from that table; D and trimming were inferred from the DNA. Seen here are approximately 210,000 clones, 70% to 90% observed once, and the top ten hold roughly 15%.

The specimen sequenced was PBMCs or T cells enriched from blood (not recorded which). The chain carries TRBV27 and TRBJ2-2, with 12 bases lining up with TRBD2. This sequence was found in a woman between 50 and 59 years old with acute COVID-19. The CDR3 DNA sequence: TGTGCCAGCAGTCCTCGACTAGCGGGAGAGAAGAACACCGGGGAGCTGTTTTTT. It is translated as CASSPRLAGEKNTGELFF.